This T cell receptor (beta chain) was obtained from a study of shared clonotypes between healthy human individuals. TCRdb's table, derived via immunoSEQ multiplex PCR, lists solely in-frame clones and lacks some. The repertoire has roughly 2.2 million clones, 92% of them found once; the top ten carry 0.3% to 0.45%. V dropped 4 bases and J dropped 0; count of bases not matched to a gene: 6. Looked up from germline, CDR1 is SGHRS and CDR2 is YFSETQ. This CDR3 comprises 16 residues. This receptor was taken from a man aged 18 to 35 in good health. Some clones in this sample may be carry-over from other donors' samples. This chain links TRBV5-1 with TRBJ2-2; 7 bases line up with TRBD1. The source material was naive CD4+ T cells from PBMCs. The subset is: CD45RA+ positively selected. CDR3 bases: TGCGCCAGCAGCCTGTCCGGGACAGCGAACACCGGGGAGCTGTTTTTT. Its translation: CASSLSGTANTGELFF.